One TCR beta chain is described in this entry. Its antigen is still unknown. No progression to ophthalmopathy during 18 months of follow-up defined stable disease. The CDR3 regions of TCR beta were amplified from RNA transcripts. The primer set for the first-round RT-PCR of the TCR CDR3 was HTBI. Each CDR3 protein gets one entry after TCRdb re-called the multiplex PCR reads with MiXCR. The table includes around 800,000 distinct CDR3 sequences, 38% detected once. These data are taken from a study of T cells in Graves' hyperthyroidism and ophthalmopathy. Overall study results and limits: Within blood appeared most thyroid clonotypes that had expanded above 0.001.

The V and J ends lost 4 bases and 6 bases, in that order; junction bases with no gene match: 12. This CDR3 is 17 amino acids long. The germline gives CDR1 KGHDR, CDR2 SFDVKD. This rearrangement joins TRBV24-1 to TRBJ2-2; TRBD2 matches at 8 bases. The specimen was blood. The TCR was taken from a man younger than 35 with Graves' hyperthyroidism. The CDR3 protein is CATSDSIAGIKAGELFF. The CDR3 DNA follows: TGTGCCACCAGTGACTCCATAGCGGGAATTAAGGCCGGGGAGCTGTTTTTT.